The clone carrying this T cell receptor beta chain was observed once. The data are from a study of blood T cell repertoires in COVID-19. Study processing details: Estimates of nucleated cell counts were drawn from the amplification of reference gene primers. Sequencing used immunoSEQ multiplex PCR; TCRdb keeps in-frame clones, though not all of them. The V and J calls and clone size come from that table; D and trimming were worked out from the DNA. Of over 400,000 clones listed, 85% to 90% are singletons. Per the germline V gene, CDR1 is MDHEN and CDR2 is SYDVKM. V was clipped by 10 bases and J by 2 bases, with 18 bases between them. This CDR3 is 15 amino acids long. Seattle enrolled patients during active infection and tracked them longitudinally.

Sequenced material: peripheral blood. The rearrangement uses TRBV28 and TRBJ1-5; the D gene is possibly TRBD1 (6 bases). The receptor was derived from a woman between 45 and 65 years old with COVID-19, enrolled during active disease. As DNA, the CDR3 is TGTGCCACCTGGAGCACAGGGAATGGCAATCAGCCCCAGCATTTT. It codes for CATWSTGNGNQPQHF. The whole variable domain, filled in from reference TRBV28 and TRBJ1-5, reads DVKVTQSSRYLVKRTGEKVFLECVQDMDHENMFWYRQDPGLGLRLIYFSYDVKMKEKGDIPEGYSVSREKKERFSLILESASTNQTSMYLCATWSTGNGNQPQHFGDGTRLSIL.